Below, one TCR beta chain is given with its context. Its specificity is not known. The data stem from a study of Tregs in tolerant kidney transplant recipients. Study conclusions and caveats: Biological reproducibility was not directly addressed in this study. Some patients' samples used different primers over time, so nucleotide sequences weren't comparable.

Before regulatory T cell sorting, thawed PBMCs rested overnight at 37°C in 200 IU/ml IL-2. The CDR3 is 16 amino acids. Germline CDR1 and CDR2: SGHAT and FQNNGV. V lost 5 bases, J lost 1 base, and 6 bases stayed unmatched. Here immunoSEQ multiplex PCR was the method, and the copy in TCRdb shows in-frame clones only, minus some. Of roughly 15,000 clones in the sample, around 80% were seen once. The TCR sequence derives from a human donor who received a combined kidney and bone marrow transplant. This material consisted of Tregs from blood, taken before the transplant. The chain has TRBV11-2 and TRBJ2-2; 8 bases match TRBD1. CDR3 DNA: TGTGCCAGCAGCGCTACAGGGGGAGGGAACACCGGGGAGCTGTTTTTT. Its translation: CASSATGGGNTGELFF.